The 24 T cell receptor beta chains in this list originate from one sample, sequenced in a study of T-cell memory formation after mild COVID-19. TCRdb recomputed calls from the 5' RACE reads with MiXCR, one row per CDR3 protein. The sample consists of 300,000 or so distinct CDR3 sequences, 15% to 20% of them appearing once. The specimen sequenced was PBMCs or a T cell subset sorted from them (not recorded which). All receptors come from a man aged 18 to 29 who had mild COVID-19 (a few samples of this study predate the infection). Cell type and time point are not known.

The chain combines TRBV18 with TRBJ2-2; D not resolved. Trimming removed 6 bases at V and 5 bases at J, with 13 bases between. This CDR3 comprises 14 residues. The germline V gene encodes CDR1 KGHSH and CDR2 LQKENI. The CDR3 is CASSDQRVTGELFF. CDR3 nucleotide sequence: TGTGCCAGCTCTGACCAAAGAGTGACCGGGGAGCTGTTTTTT. Together with reference TRBV18 and TRBJ2-2, the CDR3 gives the full variable domain: NAGVMQNPRHLVRRRGQEARLRCSPMKGHSHVYWYRQLPEEGLKFMVYLQKENIIDESGMPKERFSAEFPKEGPSILRIQQVVRGDSAAYFCASSDQRVTGELFFGEGSRLTVL.

This clonotype was recorded a few times. V and J are TRBV7-9 and TRBJ1-2; no clear D. CDR1 is SEHNR, CDR2 FQNEAQ, per germline (reference sequence). CDR3 length: 14 amino acids. The germline V and J ends were trimmed by 1 base and 3 bases, with 9 bases remaining between them. The CDR3 DNA follows: TGTGCCAGCAGCTTAGACGTTCTTCACTATGGCTACACCTTC. Its protein product is CASSLDVLHYGYTF.

This sequence joins TRBV20-1 and TRBJ1-3; D is ambiguous. With 3 bases removed from V and 1 base from J, the gap between germline ends came to 7 bases. The germline CDR1 and CDR2 sequences are DFQATT and SNEGSKA (reference sequence). CDR3 length: 13 amino acids. CDR3 sequence reads: CSASNSSGNTIYF. In DNA, the CDR3 is TGCAGTGCTAGTAACAGTTCTGGAAACACCATATATTTT.

This clonotype was observed many times. The chain links TRBV6-1 to TRBJ2-1, with 10 bases identical to TRBD1. The V gene's germline CDR1 is MNHNS and CDR2 SASEGT. The CDR3 has 15 amino acids. J was trimmed by 6 bases and V by 5 bases; bases with no gene match: 7. In DNA, the CDR3 is TGTGCCAGCAGTCCCCGGGACAGGGGTTTCAATGAGCAGTTCTTC. The encoded protein is CASSPRDRGFNEQFF.

This clonotype has a count of ten or more. The V and J genes are TRBV20-1 and TRBJ2-7, with 8 bases matching TRBD2. The CDR3 extends over 14 amino acids. Trimming at V came to 5 bases and at J to 4 bases, leaving 10 bases not matched to a gene. Germline loops: CDR1 DFQATT, CDR2 SNEGSKA (reference sequence). CDR3 coding DNA: TGCAGTGCTCGTAGAAGCGGGGGAGATTACGAGCAGTACGTC. Its protein is CSARRSGGDYEQYV.

The DNA of the CDR3 is TGCAGTGCCCGACTAGCGAGAAGTTACAATGAGCAGTTCTTC. Its protein is CSARLARSYNEQFF. The chain combines TRBV20-1 with TRBJ2-1; 8 bases match TRBD2. This CDR3 region has 14 residues. CDR1 and CDR2 (germline): DFQATT, SNEGSKA (reference sequence). Unmatched junction bases numbered 8, after V lost 6 bases and J lost 4 bases.

This chain joins TRBV29-1 and TRBJ1-4; D is unclear. This CDR3 is 13 amino acids long. Trimming stripped 6 bases from V and 5 bases from J, with 13 bases between. CDR1 and CDR2 from the germline V gene are SQVTM and ANQGSEA. In DNA form, the CDR3 reads TGCAGCGTCGACAAAGACGGGAATGAAAAACTGTTTTTT. It translates to CSVDKDGNEKLFF.

The chain links TRBV7-9 to TRBJ2-1; D may be TRBD2 (5 bases). The germline V gene encodes CDR1 SEHNR and CDR2 FQNEAQ (reference sequence). This CDR3 comprises 16 residues. Trimming removed 5 bases at V and 2 bases at J, with 16 bases between. Here the CDR3 DNA reads TGTGCCAGCAGCACGAACCGGGGAAGCGCCTACAATGAGCAGTTCTTC. Protein: CASSTNRGSAYNEQFF.

A few counts support this clonotype. This chain joins TRBV12-3 or TRBV12-4 and TRBJ2-7; maybe TRBD1 (6 bases). The CDR3 contains 13 residues. Trimming took 5 bases from V and 3 from J, leaving 11 bases between them. The CDR3 region is CASSPTDSYEQYV. The CDR3 DNA follows: TGTGCCAGCAGTCCCACGGACAGCTACGAGCAGTACGTC.

This clonotype was detected ten times or more. V and J are TRBV19 and TRBJ2-3; D remains ambiguous. The CDR3 totals 13 residues. V dropped 5 bases and J dropped 7 bases, with 13 bases sitting between them. In germline, CDR1 is LNHDA, CDR2 SQIVND (reference sequence). The CDR3 nucleotides are TGTGCCAGTAGTCCCTCTTCGGAAAATACGCAGTATTTT. Amino acid sequence: CASSPSSENTQYF.

In its sample, this clonotype was seen a few times. The chain is built from TRBV7-4 and TRBJ1-5, with 9 bases identical to TRBD1. CDR3 length equals 16 residues. Trimming took 5 bases from V and 4 from J; bases not matched to a gene: 9. Germline CDR1 SGHVT, CDR2 SQSDAQ. CDR3 protein: CASSPRPGTGNQPQHF. The DNA for the CDR3 is TGTGCCAGCAGCCCTAGGCCCGGGACAGGGAATCAGCCCCAGCATTTT.

This rearrangement joins TRBV7-2 to TRBJ1-2; D is unresolved. The length of the CDR3 is 15 residues. V was pared by 5 bases and J by 2 bases, with 15 bases between. CDR1 is SGHTA and CDR2 is FQGNSA in the germline V gene. Here the CDR3 reads CASSRLFTDNYGYTF. DNA for the CDR3: TGTGCCAGCAGCCGTCTCTTCACAGACAACTATGGCTACACCTTC.

J is TRBJ2-1 and V is TRBV5-3; perhaps TRBD2 as D (5 bases). TRBV5-3 is recorded as an ORF, its role being uncertain. V lost 0 bases to trimming and J lost 1 base, with 14 bases between them. The CDR3 is 17 residues long. The DNA of the CDR3 is TGTGCCAGAAGCTTGGGGTCTTTGAGGGTTTCCTACAATGAGCAGTTCTTC. It specifies CARSLGSLRVSYNEQFF.

The rearrangement joins TRBV7-6 to TRBJ2-1; D remains unclear. This CDR3 spans 15 amino acids. In germline, CDR1 is SGHVS, CDR2 FNYEAQ. V lost 5 bases and J lost 1, with 12 bases in between. Here the CDR3 reads CASSPALGSYNEQFF. The CDR3 DNA reads as TGTGCCAGCAGCCCAGCTCTAGGATCCTACAATGAGCAGTTCTTC. The whole variable domain, remainder taken from reference TRBV7-6 and TRBJ2-1, is GAGVSQSPRYKVTKRGQDVALRCDPISGHVSLYWYRQALGQGPEFLTYFNYEAQQDKSGLPNDRFSAERPEGSISTLTIQRTEQRDSAMYRCASSPALGSYNEQFFGPGTRLTVL.

In this sample, this clonotype turned up a few times. This chain uses TRBV5-6 with TRBJ2-1; D assignment may be TRBD1 or TRBD2 (5 bases each). This CDR3 contains 13 residues. V was trimmed by 6 bases and J by 10 bases, leaving 17 bases between them. CDR1 is SGHDT and CDR2 is YYEEEE in the germline V gene. The CDR3 spells CASTPPGPREQFF. In DNA form, the CDR3 reads TGTGCCAGCACCCCCCCGGGGCCCCGGGAGCAGTTCTTC.

This clonotype was counted ten times or more. V and J are TRBV29-1 and TRBJ1-1; TRBD1 matches 7 bases. The CDR3 spans 13 residues. V was clipped by 7 bases and J by 1 base; unmatched bases: 6. CDR1 SQVTM and CDR2 ANQGSEA come from the germline V gene. The CDR3 DNA reads TGCAGCGCTGAGACAGGGAAGAACACTGAAGCTTTCTTT. Residues: CSAETGKNTEAFF.

V gene TRBV20-1 combines with J gene TRBJ2-3, with 9 bases identical to TRBD1. Germline V gene data show CDR1 as DFQATT and CDR2 as SNEGSKA (reference sequence). This CDR3 contains 13 residues. V shed 7 bases, J shed 3 bases, and the junction held 5 bases outside the gene matches. In nucleotides, the CDR3 is TGCAGTGACCCAGGACAGGGGACAGATACGCAGTATTTT. Translation: CSDPGQGTDTQYF.

The chain employs TRBV6-6 and TRBJ2-2; no clear D gene. The CDR3 covers 15 residues. Trimming removed 0 bases at V and 3 bases at J, with 8 bases between. Per the germline V gene, CDR1 is MNHNY and CDR2 is SVGAGI (reference sequence). CDR3 in DNA: TGTGCCAGCAGTTACTCGATCCAGGACACCGGGGAGCTGTTTTTT. Its translation: CASSYSIQDTGELFF.

This clonotype was detected a few times. The chain has TRBV6-6 and TRBJ1-1; D is unclear. V dropped 2 bases and J dropped 0 bases, with 10 bases sitting between them. Germline loops: CDR1 MNHNY, CDR2 SVGAGI (reference sequence). CDR3 length equals 15 residues. The CDR3 region is CASSYKVEMNTEAFF. The CDR3 region has the DNA TGTGCCAGCAGTTACAAGGTAGAAATGAACACTGAAGCTTTCTTT.

The chain employs TRBV9 and TRBJ1-1; TRBD1 agrees at 10 bases. V lost 2 bases to trimming and J lost 4 bases; unmatched junction nucleotides: 11. The CDR3 runs 17 residues. The germline V gene has CDR1 SGDLS and CDR2 YYNGEE. This CDR3 reads CASSVVPGQGKGTEAFF. In DNA, the CDR3 is TGTGCCAGCAGCGTCGTCCCGGGACAGGGGAAGGGCACTGAAGCTTTCTTT.

This clonotype has just one count. The chain has TRBV25-1 and TRBJ1-6; possibly TRBD1 for D (6 bases). The CDR3 spans 15 residues. V was shortened by 1 base and J by 7 bases, with 11 bases between the two germline ends. The germline V gene encodes CDR1 MGHDK and CDR2 SYGVNS. The DNA for the CDR3 is TGTGCCAGCAGTGAATTCAGGGGAGGGAATTCACCCCTCCACTTT. As protein: CASSEFRGGNSPLHF. The variable domain in full, with the rest retrieved from reference TRBV25-1 and TRBJ1-6, is EADIYQTPRYLVIGTGKKITLECSQTMGHDKMYWYQQDPGMELHLIHYSYGVNSTEKGDLSSESTVSRIRTEHFPLTLESARPSHTSQYLCASSEFRGGNSPLHFGNGTRLTVT.

The CDR3 loop reads CSARLIGPSGYTF. The DNA for the CDR3 is TGCAGTGCTCGGCTTATTGGTCCGAGTGGCTACACCTTC. The chain employs TRBV20-1 and TRBJ1-2; no firm D call. The CDR3 extends over 13 amino acids. Per germline, CDR1 DFQATT and CDR2 SNEGSKA (reference sequence). The germline V and J ends were trimmed by 5 bases and 7 bases, with 17 bases remaining between them.

The chain joins TRBV12-3 or TRBV12-4 to TRBJ1-1; 8 positions agree with TRBD1. V lost 1 base, J lost 4 bases, and 2 bases stayed unmatched. The CDR3 consists of 14 residues. The CDR3 sequence is CASSLGQGATEAFF. CDR3 DNA sequence: TGTGCCAGCAGTTTAGGGCAGGGGGCCACTGAAGCTTTCTTT.

This rearrangement joins TRBV5-1 to TRBJ2-1, with D possibly TRBD1 on 6 matching bases. V shed 0 bases and J shed 3 bases, with 10 bases lying between them. Germline V gene lookup returns CDR1 SGHRS and CDR2 YFSETQ. The CDR3 spans 15 residues. CDR3 protein: CASSLEQGRYNEQFF. In DNA form, the CDR3 reads TGCGCCAGCAGCTTGGAACAGGGCCGCTACAATGAGCAGTTCTTC.